This T cell receptor (beta chain) derives from a study of blood T cell repertoires in COVID-19. Overall study: Researchers got acute and convalescent COVID-19 samples from the United States, Italy and Spain. Sources were T cells, B-cell-depleted T cells, or PBMCs; the material itself was cDNA or gDNA.

The CDR3 has 14 residues. CDR1 and CDR2 from the germline V gene are MNHEY and SVGEGT. The V end was cut by 4 bases, the J end by 4 bases, with 11 bases between. In the original workflow: Quantification of nucleated cells was approximated via reference gene primer amplification. Data came from immunoSEQ multiplex PCR; TCRdb stores just in-frame clones and leaves some out. Clone size and the V and J calls come from that table; the DNA yielded D and trimming. The repertoire holds roughly 35,000 clones, more than 85% seen once, with roughly 18% in the top ten. The chain has TRBV6-2 or TRBV6-3 and TRBJ1-5, with TRBD1 as a possible D gene (5 bases). The sequence derives from a man between 65 and 85 years old with acute or convalescent COVID-19. Sequencing was done on a sample of peripheral blood. The CDR3 is CASSWTGGNQPQHF. In nucleotides, the CDR3 is TGTGCCAGCAGTTGGACGGGGGGAAATCAGCCCCAGCATTTT.